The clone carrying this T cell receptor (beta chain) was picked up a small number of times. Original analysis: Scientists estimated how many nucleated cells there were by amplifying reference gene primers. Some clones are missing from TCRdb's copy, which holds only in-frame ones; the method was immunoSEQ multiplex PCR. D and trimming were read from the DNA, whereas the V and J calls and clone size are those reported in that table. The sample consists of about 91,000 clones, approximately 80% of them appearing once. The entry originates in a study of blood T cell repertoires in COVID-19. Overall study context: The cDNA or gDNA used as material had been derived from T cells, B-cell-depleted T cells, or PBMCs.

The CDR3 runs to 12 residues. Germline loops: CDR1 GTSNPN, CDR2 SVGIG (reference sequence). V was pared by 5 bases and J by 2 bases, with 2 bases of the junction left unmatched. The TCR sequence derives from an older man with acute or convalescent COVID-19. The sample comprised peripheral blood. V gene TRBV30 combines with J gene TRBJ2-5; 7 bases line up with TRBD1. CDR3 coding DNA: TGTGCCTGGGACAGGGAACAAGAGACCCAGTACTTC. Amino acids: CAWDREQETQYF.